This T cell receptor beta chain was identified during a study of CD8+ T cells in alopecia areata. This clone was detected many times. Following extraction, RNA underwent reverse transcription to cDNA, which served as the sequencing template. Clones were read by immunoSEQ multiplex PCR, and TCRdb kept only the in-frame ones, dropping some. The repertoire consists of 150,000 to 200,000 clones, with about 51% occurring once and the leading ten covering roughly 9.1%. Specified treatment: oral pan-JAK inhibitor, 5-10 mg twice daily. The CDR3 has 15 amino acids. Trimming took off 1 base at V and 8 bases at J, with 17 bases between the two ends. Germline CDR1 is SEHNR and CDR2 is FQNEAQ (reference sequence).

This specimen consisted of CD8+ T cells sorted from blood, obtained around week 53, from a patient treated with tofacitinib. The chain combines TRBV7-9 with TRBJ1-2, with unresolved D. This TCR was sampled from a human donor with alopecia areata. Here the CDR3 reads CASSLDSLSSGGYTF. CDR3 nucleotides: TGTGCCAGCAGCTTAGACAGCCTATCATCGGGGGGCTACACCTTC. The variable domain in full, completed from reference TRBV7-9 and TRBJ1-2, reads DTGVSQNPRHKITKRGQNVTFRCDPISEHNRLYWYRQTLGQGPEFLTYFQNEAQLEKSRLLSDRFSAERPKGSFSTLEIQRTEQGDSAMYLCASSLDSLSSGGYTFGSGTRLTVV.